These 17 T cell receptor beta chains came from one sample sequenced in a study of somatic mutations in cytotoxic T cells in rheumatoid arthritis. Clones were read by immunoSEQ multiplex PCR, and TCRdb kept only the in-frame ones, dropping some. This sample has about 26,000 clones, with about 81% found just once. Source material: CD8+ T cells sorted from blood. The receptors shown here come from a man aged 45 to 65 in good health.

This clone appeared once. The CDR3 loop reads CASSLGRGYEQYF. The CDR3 DNA reads as TGTGCCAGCAGTTTGGGGCGCGGGTACGAGCAGTACTTC. The chain uses TRBV25-1 and TRBJ2-7; D is perhaps TRBD1 or TRBD2 (5 bases each). The V gene lost 5 bases and the J gene lost 4 bases, with 12 bases spanning the gap. Germline CDR1 reads MGHDK; CDR2 reads SYGVNS. This CDR3 contains 13 residues.

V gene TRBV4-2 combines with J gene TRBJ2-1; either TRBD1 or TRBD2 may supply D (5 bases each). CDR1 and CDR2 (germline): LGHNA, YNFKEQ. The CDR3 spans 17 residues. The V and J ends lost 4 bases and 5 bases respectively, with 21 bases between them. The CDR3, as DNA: TGTGCCAGCAGCCTCAGTAAGATTCCGGGACCGAACAATGAGCAGTTCTTC. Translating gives CASSLSKIPGPNNEQFF.

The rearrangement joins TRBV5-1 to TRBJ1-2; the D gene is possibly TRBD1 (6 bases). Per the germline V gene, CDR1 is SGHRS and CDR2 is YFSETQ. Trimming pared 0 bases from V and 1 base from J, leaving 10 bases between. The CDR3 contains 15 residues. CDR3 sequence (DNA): TGCGCCAGCAGCTTGGTCCCAGGGGATAACTATGGCTACACCTTC. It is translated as CASSLVPGDNYGYTF.

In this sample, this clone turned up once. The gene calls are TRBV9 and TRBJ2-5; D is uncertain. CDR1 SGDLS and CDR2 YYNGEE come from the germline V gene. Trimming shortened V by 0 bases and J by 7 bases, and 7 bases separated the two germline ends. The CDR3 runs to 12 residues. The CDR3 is CASSVASGTQYF. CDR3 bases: TGTGCCAGCAGCGTAGCTAGTGGGACCCAGTACTTC.

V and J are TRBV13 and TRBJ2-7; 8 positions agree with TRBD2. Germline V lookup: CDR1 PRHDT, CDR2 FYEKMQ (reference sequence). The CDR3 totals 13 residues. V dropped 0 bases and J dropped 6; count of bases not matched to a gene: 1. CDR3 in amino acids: CASSLGRGVEQYF. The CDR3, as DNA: TGTGCCAGCAGCTTAGGGCGGGGGGTCGAGCAGTACTTC.

This chain's CDR3 is CASSLELQGTGRVNNEQFF. In DNA, the CDR3 is TGCGCCAGCAGCTTGGAGCTCCAGGGAACGGGGAGAGTTAACAATGAGCAGTTCTTC. This chain links TRBV5-1 with TRBJ2-1; D may be TRBD1 or TRBD2 (5 bases each). The CDR3 covers 19 residues. V was clipped by 0 bases and J by 5 bases, with 24 bases between them. Germline CDR1 is SGHRS and CDR2 is YFSETQ. Drawing the rest from reference TRBV5-1 and TRBJ2-1, the complete variable domain is KAGVTQTPRYLIKTRGQQVTLSCSPISGHRSVSWYQQTPGQGLQFLFEYFSETQRNKGNFPGRFSGRQFSNSRSEMNVSTLELGDSALYLCASSLELQGTGRVNNEQFFGPGTRLTVL.

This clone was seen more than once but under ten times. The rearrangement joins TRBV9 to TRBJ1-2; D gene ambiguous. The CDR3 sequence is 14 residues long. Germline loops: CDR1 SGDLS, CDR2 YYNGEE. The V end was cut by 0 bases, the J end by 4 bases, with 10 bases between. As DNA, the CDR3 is TGTGCCAGCAGCGTAGGACCTCCGGGCTATGGCTACACCTTC. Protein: CASSVGPPGYGYTF.

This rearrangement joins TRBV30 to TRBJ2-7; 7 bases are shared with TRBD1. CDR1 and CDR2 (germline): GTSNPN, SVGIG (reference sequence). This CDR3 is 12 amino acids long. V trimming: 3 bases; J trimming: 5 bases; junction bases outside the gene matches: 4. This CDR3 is CAWSPQGDEQYF. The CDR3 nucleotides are TGTGCCTGGAGCCCCCAGGGGGACGAGCAGTACTTC.

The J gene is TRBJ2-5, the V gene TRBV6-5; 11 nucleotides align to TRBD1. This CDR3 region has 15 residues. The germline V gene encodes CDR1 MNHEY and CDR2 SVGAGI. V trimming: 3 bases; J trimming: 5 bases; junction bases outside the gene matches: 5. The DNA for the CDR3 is TGTGCCAGCAGTTATGGACAGGGGGCGCGGGAGACCCAGTACTTC. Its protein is CASSYGQGARETQYF.

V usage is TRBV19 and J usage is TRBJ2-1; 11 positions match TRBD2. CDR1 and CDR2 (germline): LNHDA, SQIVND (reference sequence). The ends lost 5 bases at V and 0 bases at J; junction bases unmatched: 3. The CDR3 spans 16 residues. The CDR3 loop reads CASSLTSGGSYNEQFF. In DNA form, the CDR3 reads TGTGCCAGTAGTCTAACTAGCGGGGGCTCCTACAATGAGCAGTTCTTC.

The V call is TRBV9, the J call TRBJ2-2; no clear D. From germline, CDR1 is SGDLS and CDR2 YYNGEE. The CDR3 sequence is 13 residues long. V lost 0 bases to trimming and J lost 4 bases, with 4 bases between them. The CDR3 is CASSVGTTGELFF. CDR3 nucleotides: TGTGCCAGCAGCGTAGGGACCACCGGGGAGCTGTTTTTT.

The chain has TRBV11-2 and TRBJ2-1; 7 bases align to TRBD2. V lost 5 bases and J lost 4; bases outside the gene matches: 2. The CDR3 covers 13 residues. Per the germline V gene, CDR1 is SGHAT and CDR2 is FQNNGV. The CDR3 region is CASSLAVYNEQFF. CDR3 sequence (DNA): TGTGCCAGCAGCCTAGCGGTTTACAATGAGCAGTTCTTC.

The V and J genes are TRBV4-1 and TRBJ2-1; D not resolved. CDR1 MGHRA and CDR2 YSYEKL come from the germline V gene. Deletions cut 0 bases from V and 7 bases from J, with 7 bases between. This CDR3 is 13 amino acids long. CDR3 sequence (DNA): TGCGCCAGCAGCCAAGATTCGTGGAATGAGCAGTTCTTC. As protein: CASSQDSWNEQFF.

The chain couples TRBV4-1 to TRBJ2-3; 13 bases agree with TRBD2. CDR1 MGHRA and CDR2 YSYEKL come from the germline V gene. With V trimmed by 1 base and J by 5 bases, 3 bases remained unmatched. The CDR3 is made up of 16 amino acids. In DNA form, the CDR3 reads TGCGCCAGCAGCCAAGGACTAGCGGGAGGTATAGATACGCAGTATTTT. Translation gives CASSQGLAGGIDTQYF.

The CDR3 DNA reads as TGTGCCAGCAGACTAGCGGGACCTCTATCCGAGCAGTACTTC. It yields the protein CASRLAGPLSEQYF. The rearrangement joins TRBV11-1 to TRBJ2-7; the match to TRBD2 covers 10 bases. With V trimmed by 6 bases and J by 6 bases, 8 bases remained unmatched. This CDR3 is 14 amino acids long. From germline, CDR1 is SGHAT and CDR2 FQDESV (reference sequence).

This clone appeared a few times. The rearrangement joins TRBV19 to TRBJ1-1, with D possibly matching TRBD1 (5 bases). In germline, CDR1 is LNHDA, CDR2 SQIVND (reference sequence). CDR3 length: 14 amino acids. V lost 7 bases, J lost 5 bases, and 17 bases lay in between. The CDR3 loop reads CASTRGPGSTEAFF. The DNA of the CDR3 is TGTGCCAGTACCCGAGGTCCAGGGTCGACTGAAGCTTTCTTT. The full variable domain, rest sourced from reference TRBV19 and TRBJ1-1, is DGGITQSPKYLFRKEGQNVTLSCEQNLNHDAMYWYRQDPGQGLRLIYYSQIVNDFQKGDIAEGYSVSREKKESFPLTVTSAQKNPTAFYLCASTRGPGSTEAFFGQGTRLTVV.

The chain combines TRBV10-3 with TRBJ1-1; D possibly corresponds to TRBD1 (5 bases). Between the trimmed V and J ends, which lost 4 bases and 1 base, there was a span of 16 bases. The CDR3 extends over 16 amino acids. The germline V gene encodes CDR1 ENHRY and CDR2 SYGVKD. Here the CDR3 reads CAISVLSGGTNTEAFF. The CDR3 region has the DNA TGTGCCATCAGTGTTTTGTCGGGGGGGACGAACACTGAAGCTTTCTTT.